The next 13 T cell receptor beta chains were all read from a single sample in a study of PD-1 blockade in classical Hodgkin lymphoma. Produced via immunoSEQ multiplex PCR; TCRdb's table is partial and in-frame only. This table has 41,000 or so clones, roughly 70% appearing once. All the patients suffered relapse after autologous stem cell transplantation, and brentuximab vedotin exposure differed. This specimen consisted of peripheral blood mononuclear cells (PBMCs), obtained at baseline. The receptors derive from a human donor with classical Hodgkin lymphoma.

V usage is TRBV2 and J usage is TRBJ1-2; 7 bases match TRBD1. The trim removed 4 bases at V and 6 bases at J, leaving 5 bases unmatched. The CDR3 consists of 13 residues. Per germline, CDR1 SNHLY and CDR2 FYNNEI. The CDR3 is CASSVAGGHGYTF. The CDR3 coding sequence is TGTGCCAGCAGTGTGGCAGGGGGTCATGGCTACACCTTC.

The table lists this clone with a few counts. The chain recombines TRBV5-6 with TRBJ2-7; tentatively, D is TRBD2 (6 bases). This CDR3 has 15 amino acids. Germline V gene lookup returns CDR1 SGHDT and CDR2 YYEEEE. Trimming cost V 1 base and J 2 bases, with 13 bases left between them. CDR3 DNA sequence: TGTGCCAGCAGCTTGTCCCCGGGGGAGACCTACGAGCAGTACTTC. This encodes CASSLSPGETYEQYF.

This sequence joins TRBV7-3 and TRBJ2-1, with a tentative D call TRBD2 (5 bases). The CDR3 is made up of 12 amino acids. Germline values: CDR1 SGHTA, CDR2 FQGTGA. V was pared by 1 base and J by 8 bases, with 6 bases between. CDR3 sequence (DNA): TGTGCCAGCAGCTTAAGGCGGGATGAGCAGTTCTTC. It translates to CASSLRRDEQFF.

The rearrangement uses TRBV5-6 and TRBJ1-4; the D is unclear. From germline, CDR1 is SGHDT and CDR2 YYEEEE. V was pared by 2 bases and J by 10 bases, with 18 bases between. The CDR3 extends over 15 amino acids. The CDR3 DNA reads TGTGCCAGCAGCTTCGGGGATGAGGGCAGTCTAAAACTGTTTTTT. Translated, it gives CASSFGDEGSLKLFF.

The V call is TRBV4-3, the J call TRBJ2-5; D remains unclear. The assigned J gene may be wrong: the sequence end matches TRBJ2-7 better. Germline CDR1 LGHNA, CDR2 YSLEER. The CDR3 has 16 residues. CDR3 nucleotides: TGCGCCAGCAGCCAAGATGCAGGTCCCTCCTCCTACGAGCAGTACTTC. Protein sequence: CASSQDAGPSSYEQYF.

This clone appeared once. The CDR3 DNA follows: TGTGCCAGCATCCCTCCCGGGTGGACTGAAGCTTTCTTT. Protein: CASIPPGWTEAFF. The chain links TRBV28 to TRBJ1-1; D unresolved. Germline CDR1 reads MDHEN; CDR2 reads SYDVKM. The CDR3 has 13 residues. V lost 7 bases and J 5 bases, leaving 14 bases between the germline ends. Complete variable domain (other parts from reference TRBV28 and TRBJ1-1): DVKVTQSSRYLVKRTGEKVFLECVQDMDHENMFWYRQDPGLGLRLIYFSYDVKMKEKGDIPEGYSVSREKKERFSLILESASTNQTSMYLCASIPPGWTEAFFGQGTRLTVV.

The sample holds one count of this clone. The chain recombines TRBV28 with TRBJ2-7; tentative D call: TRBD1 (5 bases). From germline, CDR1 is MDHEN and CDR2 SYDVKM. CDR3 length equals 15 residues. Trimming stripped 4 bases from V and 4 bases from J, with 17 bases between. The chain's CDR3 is CASSSRKGKGYEQYF. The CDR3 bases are TGTGCCAGCAGTTCACGGAAGGGCAAGGGGTACGAGCAGTACTTC.

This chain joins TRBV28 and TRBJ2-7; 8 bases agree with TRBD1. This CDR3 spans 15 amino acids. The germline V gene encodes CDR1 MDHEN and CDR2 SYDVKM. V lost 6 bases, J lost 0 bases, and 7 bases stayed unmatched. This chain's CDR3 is CASSWGQAFSYEQYF. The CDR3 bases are TGTGCCAGCAGCTGGGGACAGGCCTTCTCCTACGAGCAGTACTTC.

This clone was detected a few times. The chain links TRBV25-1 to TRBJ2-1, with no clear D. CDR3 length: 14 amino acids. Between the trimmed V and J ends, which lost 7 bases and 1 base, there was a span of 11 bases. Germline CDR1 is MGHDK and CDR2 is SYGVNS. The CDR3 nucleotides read TGTGCCAGCATTTCGGGTGGGTCCTACAATGAGCAGTTCTTC. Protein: CASISGGSYNEQFF. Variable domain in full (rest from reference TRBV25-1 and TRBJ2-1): EADIYQTPRYLVIGTGKKITLECSQTMGHDKMYWYQQDPGMELHLIHYSYGVNSTEKGDLSSESTVSRIRTEHFPLTLESARPSHTSQYLCASISGGSYNEQFFGPGTRLTVL.

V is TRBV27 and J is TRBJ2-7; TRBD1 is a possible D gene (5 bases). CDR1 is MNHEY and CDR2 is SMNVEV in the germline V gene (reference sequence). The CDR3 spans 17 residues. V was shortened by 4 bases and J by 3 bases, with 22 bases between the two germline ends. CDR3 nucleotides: TGTGCCAGCAGTTCAAAAACGCCCCTTTGGGGCTACTACGAGCAGTACTTC. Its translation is CASSSKTPLWGYYEQYF.

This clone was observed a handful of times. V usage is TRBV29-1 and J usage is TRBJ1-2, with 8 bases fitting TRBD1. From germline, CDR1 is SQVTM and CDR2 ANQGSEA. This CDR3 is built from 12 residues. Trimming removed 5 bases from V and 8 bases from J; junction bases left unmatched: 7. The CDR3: CSVTGQGRGYTF. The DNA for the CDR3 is TGCAGCGTTACCGGACAGGGAAGGGGCTACACCTTC.

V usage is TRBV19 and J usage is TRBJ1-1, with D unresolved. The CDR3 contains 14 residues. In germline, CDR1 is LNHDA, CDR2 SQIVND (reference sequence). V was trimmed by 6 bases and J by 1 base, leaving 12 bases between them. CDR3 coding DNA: TGTGCCAGTAGACTCGGTCTCGGGAACACTGAAGCTTTCTTT. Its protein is CASRLGLGNTEAFF. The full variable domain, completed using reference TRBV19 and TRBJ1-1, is DGGITQSPKYLFRKEGQNVTLSCEQNLNHDAMYWYRQDPGQGLRLIYYSQIVNDFQKGDIAEGYSVSREKKESFPLTVTSAQKNPTAFYLCASRLGLGNTEAFFGQGTRLTVV.

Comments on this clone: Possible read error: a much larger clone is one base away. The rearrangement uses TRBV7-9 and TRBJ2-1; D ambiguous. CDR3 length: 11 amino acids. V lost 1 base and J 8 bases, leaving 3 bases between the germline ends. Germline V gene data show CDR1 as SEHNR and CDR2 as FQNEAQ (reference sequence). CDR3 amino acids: CASSLGDEQFF. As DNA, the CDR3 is TGTGCCAGCAGCTTAGGGGATGAGCAGTTCTTC.